The rows below give T cell receptor beta chains drawn from one sample of a study of blood T cells in healthy people across ages. TCRdb fed the 5' RACE reads into MiXCR, producing one record per CDR3 protein. The table records about 620,000 distinct CDR3 sequences, about 21% of them present only once. The sequenced sample consisted of blood. These receptor sequences come from a man between 65 and 85 years old in good health. Both conserved end residues are trimmed from each CDR3. Each record gives: CDR3 protein, J gene, V gene.

CDR3aa: ASRAPGSDTQY
j_gene: TRBJ2-3
v_gene: TRBV28

CDR3aa: ASSQMSFRVSGRVEQY
j_gene: TRBJ2-7
v_gene: TRBV3-1

CDR3aa: ASSLDRARINEQF
j_gene: .
v_gene: TRBV11-3

CDR3aa: ASSPGGIGSYEQY
j_gene: TRBJ2-7
v_gene: TRBV6-5

CDR3aa: ASSVDSYQETQY
j_gene: TRBJ2-5
v_gene: TRBV6-1

CDR3aa: ASSLAWTGYEQY
j_gene: TRBJ2-7
v_gene: TRBV5-8

CDR3aa: ASSPQLASWETQY
j_gene: TRBJ2-5
v_gene: TRBV18

CDR3aa: ASSVIRVSYEQY
j_gene: TRBJ2-7
v_gene: TRBV2

CDR3aa: SGSSAAETQY
j_gene: TRBJ2-5
v_gene: TRBV29-1

CDR3aa: ASSHRQGSDEQY
j_gene: TRBJ2-7
v_gene: TRBV18

CDR3aa: ASVIGKISSYEQY
j_gene: TRBJ2-7
v_gene: TRBV12-3/TRBV12-4

CDR3aa: ASSVGPGQQETQY
j_gene: TRBJ2-5
v_gene: TRBV9

CDR3aa: ASSLKTSGNNEQF
j_gene: TRBJ2-1
v_gene: TRBV5-6

CDR3aa: ASSYYGNSPLH
j_gene: TRBJ1-6
v_gene: TRBV6-5

CDR3aa: AWTGLGTGELF
j_gene: TRBJ2-2
v_gene: TRBV30

CDR3aa: ASSFRMRGGLETQY
j_gene: TRBJ2-5
v_gene: TRBV27

CDR3aa: ASTALQETQY
j_gene: TRBJ2-5
v_gene: TRBV7-2

CDR3aa: ASSLRPGTGAFQPQH
j_gene: TRBJ1-5
v_gene: TRBV5-8

CDR3aa: SARDLLAGDHEQF
j_gene: TRBJ2-1
v_gene: TRBV20-1

CDR3aa: ASSFSRLAGTDTQY
j_gene: TRBJ2-3
v_gene: TRBV6-6

CDR3aa: ASSHRTGAFQETQY
j_gene: TRBJ2-5
v_gene: TRBV12-3/TRBV12-4

CDR3aa: ASSGTGKRSFSGANVLT
j_gene: TRBJ2-6
v_gene: TRBV12-3/TRBV12-4

CDR3aa: ASSQGVDRASEAF
j_gene: TRBJ1-1
v_gene: TRBV4-1

CDR3aa: ASSLTGGQNTEAF
j_gene: TRBJ1-1
v_gene: TRBV7-8

CDR3aa: ASSPSGTHNTGELF
j_gene: TRBJ2-2
v_gene: TRBV5-1

CDR3aa: ASSPKTGIQETQY
j_gene: TRBJ2-5
v_gene: TRBV28

CDR3aa: SGLGGEQETQY
j_gene: TRBJ2-5
v_gene: TRBV29-1

CDR3aa: ASSLGAGLGETQY
j_gene: TRBJ2-5
v_gene: TRBV5-1

CDR3aa: SVEENSGSLDTQY
j_gene: TRBJ2-3
v_gene: TRBV29-1

CDR3aa: ATSRIDRGHYEQY
j_gene: TRBJ2-7
v_gene: TRBV15

CDR3aa: ASSPRQAGTNEKLF
j_gene: TRBJ1-4
v_gene: TRBV27

CDR3aa: SVEGKNTEAF
j_gene: TRBJ1-1
v_gene: TRBV29-1

CDR3aa: SASLGAHVEKLF
j_gene: TRBJ1-4
v_gene: TRBV20-1

CDR3aa: ASSPREITGELF
j_gene: TRBJ2-2
v_gene: TRBV9

CDR3aa: SARDPRELSGNTIY
j_gene: TRBJ1-3
v_gene: TRBV20-1

CDR3aa: ASSYVGPASGTYEQY
j_gene: TRBJ2-7
v_gene: TRBV6-5

CDR3aa: ASSFGTGANEQF
j_gene: TRBJ2-1
v_gene: TRBV3-1

CDR3aa: ASSSGNRGLTEAF
j_gene: TRBJ1-1
v_gene: TRBV5-1

CDR3aa: ASLISGANVLT
j_gene: TRBJ2-6
v_gene: TRBV5-4

CDR3aa: ASSPDTSGRVYNEQF
j_gene: TRBJ2-1
v_gene: TRBV5-1

CDR3aa: ASSPAGGHTIY
j_gene: TRBJ1-3
v_gene: TRBV5-1

CDR3aa: SARVKRAETQY
j_gene: TRBJ2-5
v_gene: TRBV20-1

CDR3aa: ASSAPSGESGNTIY
j_gene: TRBJ1-3
v_gene: TRBV6-6

CDR3aa: ASSFGPGQGTDTQY
j_gene: TRBJ2-3
v_gene: TRBV5-6

CDR3aa: ASSYAQGQETQY
j_gene: TRBJ2-5
v_gene: TRBV6-5

CDR3aa: ASSRLAVKNIQY
j_gene: TRBJ2-4
v_gene: TRBV3-1

CDR3aa: SVQTGITDTQY
j_gene: TRBJ2-3
v_gene: TRBV29-1

CDR3aa: ATSDSTGGSYNEQF
j_gene: TRBJ2-1
v_gene: TRBV24-1

CDR3aa: ASSLGRVISYEQY
j_gene: TRBJ2-7
v_gene: TRBV12-3/TRBV12-4

CDR3aa: AGSDHRGSGTDTQY
j_gene: TRBJ2-3
v_gene: TRBV6-1

CDR3aa: ASSYGRTSSDEQY
j_gene: TRBJ2-7
v_gene: TRBV6-5

CDR3aa: ASSGYRGPNEKLF
j_gene: TRBJ1-4
v_gene: TRBV25-1

CDR3aa: ASTRGTGKTQY
j_gene: TRBJ2-5
v_gene: TRBV12-3/TRBV12-4

CDR3aa: ASSLSPGGTQY
j_gene: TRBJ2-5
v_gene: TRBV5-1

CDR3aa: ASSLASGRHTGELF
j_gene: TRBJ2-2
v_gene: TRBV5-1

CDR3aa: ASSRTSGSLVSEQF
j_gene: .
v_gene: TRBV11-3

CDR3aa: ASSLKGGPGELF
j_gene: TRBJ2-2
v_gene: TRBV5-1

CDR3aa: ASSYSTSVLRVTGELF
j_gene: TRBJ2-2
v_gene: TRBV6-5

CDR3aa: SARVSQGANSPLH
j_gene: TRBJ1-6
v_gene: TRBV20-1